The rows below give T cell receptor beta chains drawn from one sample of a study of shared clonotypes between healthy human individuals. Profiled with immunoSEQ multiplex PCR; TCRdb holds only in-frame clones, not every one. The table includes over 400,000 clones, more than 75% detected once. Sequencing input: PBMCs. These receptors all stem from a woman aged 40-49 years in good health. Some clones in this sample may be carry-over from other donors' samples. CDR3s include the opening cysteine and the closing phenylalanine or tryptophan. The order of the fields is clone size, V gene, D gene, J gene, CDR3 protein, CDR3 DNA. A D gene is named only where the DNA matches it firmly. Size is stated for part of the rows, as once, few or many counts, or as a class when the clone is expanded.

clone_size: once
v_call: TRBV7-3
d_call: -
j_call: TRBJ2-2
cdr3_aa: CASSLQWTSNTGELFF
cdr3_nt: TGTGCCAGCAGCTTACAGTGGACGTCAAACACCGGGGAGCTGTTTTTT

clone_size: once
v_call: TRBV19
d_call: TRBD1
j_call: TRBJ1-5
cdr3_aa: CASSILTGYNQPQHF
cdr3_nt: TGTGCCAGTAGTATCCTGACAGGGTACAATCAGCCCCAGCATTTT

clone_size: -
v_call: TRBV5-5
d_call: -
j_call: TRBJ2-2
cdr3_aa: CASSFSVDLIGELFF
cdr3_nt: TGTGCCAGCAGCTTCTCAGTGGATTTGATCGGGGAGCTGTTTTTT

clone_size: once
v_call: TRBV7-6
d_call: TRBD2
j_call: TRBJ2-2
cdr3_aa: CASSFGLTSGIGGTGELFF
cdr3_nt: TGTGCCAGCAGCTTCGGGCTGACTAGCGGGATAGGAGGCACCGGGGAGCTGTTTTTT

clone_size: -
v_call: TRBV7-3
d_call: -
j_call: TRBJ2-2
cdr3_aa: CASSLILGTGELFF
cdr3_nt: TGTGCCAGCAGCTTAATCCTGGGGACCGGGGAGCTGTTTTTT

clone_size: -
v_call: TRBV5-1
d_call: TRBD2
j_call: TRBJ2-3
cdr3_aa: CASSGAGGMDTQYF
cdr3_nt: TGCGCCAGCAGTGGAGCGGGAGGGATGGATACGCAGTATTTT

clone_size: -
v_call: TRBV7-2
d_call: -
j_call: TRBJ1-1
cdr3_aa: CASSQRMNTEAFF
cdr3_nt: TGTGCCAGCAGCCAGAGAATGAACACTGAAGCTTTCTTT

clone_size: -
v_call: TRBV30
d_call: TRBD2
j_call: TRBJ2-5
cdr3_aa: CAWTSGRTSQETQYF
cdr3_nt: TGTGCCTGGACTAGCGGGAGGACCAGTCAAGAGACCCAGTACTTC

clone_size: -
v_call: TRBV30
d_call: -
j_call: TRBJ2-5
cdr3_aa: CAWSLFKETQYF
cdr3_nt: TGTGCCTGGAGTTTATTTAAAGAGACCCAGTACTTC

clone_size: -
v_call: TRBV13
d_call: TRBD2
j_call: TRBJ2-7
cdr3_aa: CASSPQISGRARWYEQYF
cdr3_nt: TGTGCCAGCAGCCCCCAGATTAGCGGGAGGGCCCGTTGGTACGAGCAGTACTTC

clone_size: -
v_call: TRBV7-6
d_call: -
j_call: TRBJ1-5
cdr3_aa: CASSFADDQPQHF
cdr3_nt: TGTGCCAGCAGCTTCGCGGACGATCAGCCCCAGCATTTT

clone_size: -
v_call: TRBV2
d_call: TRBD1
j_call: TRBJ2-2
cdr3_aa: CAGAGTANTGELFF
cdr3_nt: TGTGCCGGAGCCGGGACAGCTAACACCGGGGAGCTGTTTTTT

clone_size: once
v_call: TRBV15
d_call: -
j_call: TRBJ1-3
cdr3_aa: CATSINREYSATIYF
cdr3_nt: TGTGCCACCAGCATAAACAGGGAGTATTCGGCCACCATATATTTT

clone_size: -
v_call: TRBV6-5
d_call: TRBD1
j_call: TRBJ2-1
cdr3_aa: CASSYSTGYNEQFF
cdr3_nt: TGTGCCAGCAGTTACTCGACAGGGTACAATGAGCAGTTCTTC

clone_size: -
v_call: TRBV29-1
d_call: TRBD2
j_call: TRBJ2-1
cdr3_aa: CSGPRLAGGYNEQFF
cdr3_nt: TGCAGCGGACCCCGACTAGCGGGAGGATACAATGAGCAGTTCTTC

clone_size: -
v_call: TRBV11-2
d_call: -
j_call: TRBJ2-7
cdr3_aa: CASSLVVYEQYF
cdr3_nt: TGTGCCAGCAGTCTAGTGGTCTACGAGCAGTACTTC

clone_size: -
v_call: TRBV18
d_call: -
j_call: TRBJ2-7
cdr3_aa: CASSPQQKNYEQYF
cdr3_nt: TGTGCCAGCTCACCACAGCAGAAAAACTACGAGCAGTACTTC

clone_size: -
v_call: TRBV5-4
d_call: TRBD1
j_call: TRBJ2-5
cdr3_aa: CASSQRQGAETQYF
cdr3_nt: TGTGCCAGCAGCCAGCGGCAGGGGGCAGAGACCCAGTACTTC

clone_size: -
v_call: TRBV7-8
d_call: TRBD2
j_call: TRBJ2-1
cdr3_aa: CASSLWREGNEQFF
cdr3_nt: TGTGCCAGCAGCTTATGGCGGGAGGGGAATGAGCAGTTCTTC

clone_size: -
v_call: TRBV2
d_call: -
j_call: TRBJ1-1
cdr3_aa: CASKDRWGTEAFF
cdr3_nt: TGTGCCAGCAAAGACAGGTGGGGCACTGAAGCTTTCTTT

clone_size: -
v_call: TRBV18
d_call: TRBD2
j_call: TRBJ2-3
cdr3_aa: CASSGTSGSTDTQYF
cdr3_nt: TGTGCCAGCTCAGGGACTAGCGGTAGCACAGATACGCAGTATTTT

clone_size: -
v_call: TRBV7-9
d_call: -
j_call: TRBJ2-1
cdr3_aa: CASSRPTNEQFF
cdr3_nt: TGTGCCAGCAGCCGCCCTACCAATGAGCAGTTCTTC

clone_size: -
v_call: TRBV10-3
d_call: -
j_call: TRBJ1-1
cdr3_aa: CATKGMNTEAFF
cdr3_nt: TGTGCCACGAAGGGCATGAACACTGAAGCTTTCTTT

clone_size: -
v_call: TRBV11-2
d_call: TRBD2
j_call: TRBJ2-1
cdr3_aa: CASSSTSGGRNEQFF
cdr3_nt: TGTGCCAGCAGCTCCACTAGCGGGGGTCGGAATGAGCAGTTCTTC

clone_size: few
v_call: TRBV10-1
d_call: TRBD2
j_call: TRBJ2-1
cdr3_aa: CASSESAGRNEQFF
cdr3_nt: TGCGCCAGCAGTGAGTCTGCCGGGAGGAATGAGCAGTTCTTC

clone_size: -
v_call: TRBV6-5
d_call: -
j_call: TRBJ1-1
cdr3_aa: CASRGSYDGNTEAFF
cdr3_nt: TGTGCCAGCCGCGGTTCGTATGACGGGAACACTGAAGCTTTCTTT

clone_size: -
v_call: TRBV5-4
d_call: TRBD1
j_call: TRBJ2-7
cdr3_aa: CASSGERTGKSYEQYF
cdr3_nt: TGTGCCAGCAGCGGGGAGCGGACAGGGAAGTCCTACGAGCAGTACTTC

clone_size: -
v_call: TRBV25-1
d_call: TRBD1
j_call: TRBJ2-1
cdr3_aa: CATRGQGYNEQFF
cdr3_nt: TGTGCCACCAGGGGACAGGGCTACAATGAGCAGTTCTTC

clone_size: -
v_call: TRBV4-3
d_call: TRBD1
j_call: TRBJ2-7
cdr3_aa: CASSRKPTGAPYEQYF
cdr3_nt: TGCGCCAGCAGCCGCAAACCAACAGGGGCCCCCTACGAGCAGTACTTC

clone_size: -
v_call: TRBV5-8
d_call: TRBD1
j_call: TRBJ1-2
cdr3_aa: CASSFSGQGYGYTF
cdr3_nt: TGTGCCAGCAGCTTTTCGGGACAGGGGTATGGCTACACCTTC

clone_size: -
v_call: TRBV5-1
d_call: -
j_call: TRBJ2-5
cdr3_aa: CASRPLGQETQYF
cdr3_nt: TGCGCCAGCAGGCCACTAGGCCAAGAGACCCAGTACTTC

clone_size: -
v_call: TRBV29-1
d_call: -
j_call: TRBJ2-1
cdr3_aa: CSVIGGTSYNEQFF
cdr3_nt: TGCAGCGTTATTGGGGGAACCTCCTACAATGAGCAGTTCTTC

clone_size: once
v_call: TRBV5-5
d_call: -
j_call: TRBJ2-4
cdr3_aa: CASSLATGTQNIQYF
cdr3_nt: TGTGCCAGCAGCTTGGCTACAGGAACCCAAAACATTCAGTACTTC

clone_size: -
v_call: TRBV11-2
d_call: -
j_call: TRBJ2-1
cdr3_aa: CASSLVNSYNEQFF
cdr3_nt: TGTGCCAGCAGCTTAGTAAACTCCTACAATGAGCAGTTCTTC

clone_size: -
v_call: TRBV7-9
d_call: -
j_call: TRBJ2-1
cdr3_aa: CASSPSIEQFF
cdr3_nt: TGTGCCAGCAGCCCCAGTATAGAGCAGTTCTTC